This record covers a single T cell receptor beta chain. This record belongs to a study of T cells expressing NK-cell markers. TCRdb reprocessed the 5' RACE reads; each CDR3 protein has one entry and no DNA is given. The sample features about 460,000 distinct CDR3 sequences, with over 1.3% in its top ten. Per germline, CDR1 ENHRY and CDR2 SYGVKD. CDR3 length: 14 amino acids. The V and J genes are TRBV10-3 and TRBJ2-5. Sequencing was carried out using blood T cells: a sorted CD56 or NKG2C T cell subset, CD4+ or CD8+ T cells, or bulk PBMC T cells (not recorded which). The TCR comes from a woman aged 45-59 years in good health. The CDR3 here is CAISEELIQETQYF.